The rows below give T cell receptor beta chains drawn from one sample of a study of identical twins. MiXCR was run by TCRdb on the 5' RACE reads, yielding one entry per CDR3 protein. The table has just over 450,000 distinct CDR3 sequences, approximately 14% seen once. In addition, the sample was reused for a study of yellow fever vaccine responses in identical twins.

Input material: CD4+ T cells sorted from blood. All receptors derive from a woman under 30 in good health. The CDR3 runs from the conserved cysteine through the conserved F or W. A D gene is named only where the DNA matches it firmly. Size tells how often a clone was seen (once, few, many) or the class of an expanded clone, and some rows leave it out.

CDR3 protein: CASTATSGSWNEQFF
CDR3 DNA: TGTGCCAGTACCGCCACTAGCGGGAGTTGGAATGAGCAGTTCTTC
D gene: TRBD2
V gene: TRBV19
J gene: TRBJ2-1
clone size: -

CDR3 protein: CATSRDYIGGSYEQYF
CDR3 DNA: TGTGCCACCAGCAGAGATTATATAGGGGGCTCCTACGAGCAGTACTTC
D gene: -
V gene: TRBV15
J gene: TRBJ2-7
clone size: -

CDR3 protein: CSAYIRQGDTQYF
CDR3 DNA: TGCAGTGCCTATATCCGCCAGGGGGATACGCAGTATTTT
D gene: -
V gene: TRBV20-1
J gene: TRBJ2-3
clone size: few

CDR3 protein: CASSPWDRRNTEAFF
CDR3 DNA: TGCGCCAGCAGCCCGTGGGACAGGAGGAACACTGAAGCTTTCTTT
D gene: TRBD1
V gene: TRBV5-1
J gene: TRBJ1-1
clone size: few

CDR3 protein: CASSRAERVGELFF
CDR3 DNA: TGTGCCAGCTCACGGGCCGAACGGGTCGGGGAGCTGTTTTTT
D gene: -
V gene: TRBV27
J gene: TRBJ2-2
clone size: -

CDR3 protein: CASSVGGREGDTQYF
CDR3 DNA: TGTGCCAGCAGCGTAGGCGGGAGGGAGGGAGATACGCAGTATTTT
D gene: TRBD2
V gene: TRBV9
J gene: TRBJ2-3
clone size: -

CDR3 protein: CASSSNRGHEQYF
CDR3 DNA: TGTGCCAGCAGCTCCAACAGGGGGCACGAGCAGTACTTC
D gene: TRBD1
V gene: TRBV2
J gene: TRBJ2-7
clone size: -

CDR3 protein: CASSYASMNTGELFF
CDR3 DNA: TGTGCCAGCAGTTACGCCAGCATGAACACCGGGGAGCTGTTTTTT
D gene: -
V gene: TRBV6-2/TRBV6-3
J gene: TRBJ2-2
clone size: once

CDR3 protein: CASSTLAVTSYEQYF
CDR3 DNA: TGTGCCAGCAGTACCCTAGCGGTAACATCCTACGAGCAGTACTTC
D gene: TRBD2
V gene: TRBV6-1
J gene: TRBJ2-7
clone size: few

CDR3 protein: CSDPGPDQDTQYF
CDR3 DNA: TGCAGTGACCCGGGACCCGATCAAGATACGCAGTATTTT
D gene: -
V gene: TRBV20-1
J gene: TRBJ2-3
clone size: -

CDR3 protein: CACSFPGQDHSGANVLTF
CDR3 DNA: TGTGCCTGCAGTTTTCCGGGACAGGATCACTCTGGGGCCAACGTCCTGACTTTC
D gene: TRBD1
V gene: TRBV12-3/TRBV12-4
J gene: TRBJ2-6
clone size: -

CDR3 protein: CASSEAGQLRDTQYF
CDR3 DNA: TGTGCCAGCAGTGAAGCGGGACAGCTTAGGGATACGCAGTATTTT
D gene: TRBD1
V gene: TRBV2
J gene: TRBJ2-3
clone size: -

CDR3 protein: CASSPDKNTGELFF
CDR3 DNA: TGTGCTAGCAGCCCTGACAAGAACACCGGGGAGCTGTTTTTT
D gene: -
V gene: TRBV7-7
J gene: TRBJ2-2
clone size: many

CDR3 protein: CASSQDRGYNVLTF
CDR3 DNA: TGTGCCAGCAGCCAAGACAGGGGCTACAACGTCCTGACTTTC
D gene: TRBD1
V gene: TRBV7-2
J gene: TRBJ2-6
clone size: few

CDR3 protein: CASSRRGRGQTYEQYF
CDR3 DNA: TGCGCCAGCAGCCGGAGAGGCCGGGGACAGACCTACGAGCAGTACTTC
D gene: TRBD1
V gene: TRBV5-1
J gene: TRBJ2-7
clone size: few

CDR3 protein: CASTLGQSQGDTQYF
CDR3 DNA: TGTGCCAGCACCCTGGGACAGTCCCAGGGAGATACGCAGTATTTT
D gene: TRBD1
V gene: TRBV12-3/TRBV12-4
J gene: TRBJ2-3
clone size: many

CDR3 protein: CASSLGGRTEAFF
CDR3 DNA: TGTGCCAGCAGTTTAGGGGGGCGCACTGAAGCTTTCTTT
D gene: -
V gene: TRBV12-3/TRBV12-4
J gene: TRBJ1-1
clone size: few

CDR3 protein: CSVTRDRSVFF
CDR3 DNA: TGCAGCGTTACCCGGGACAGGAGTGTGTTCTTC
D gene: TRBD1
V gene: TRBV29-1
J gene: TRBJ2-1
clone size: many

CDR3 protein: CSAAPRQGNTEAFF
CDR3 DNA: TGCAGCGCCGCCCCGCGACAGGGCAACACTGAAGCTTTCTTT
D gene: TRBD1
V gene: TRBV29-1
J gene: TRBJ1-1
clone size: -

CDR3 protein: CASRPYLRTGPSSYEQYF
CDR3 DNA: TGTGCCAGTAGACCCTATCTTCGGACAGGGCCCAGCTCCTACGAGCAGTACTTC
D gene: TRBD1
V gene: TRBV6-2/TRBV6-3
J gene: TRBJ2-7
clone size: few

CDR3 protein: CASSLAPKNAETQYF
CDR3 DNA: TGTGCCAGCAGTTTAGCGCCAAAAAATGCGGAGACCCAGTACTTC
D gene: -
V gene: TRBV12-3/TRBV12-4
J gene: TRBJ2-5
clone size: -

CDR3 protein: CASSLIRGEKLFF
CDR3 DNA: TGTGCCAGCAGCTTGATCCGGGGGGAAAAACTGTTTTTT
D gene: -
V gene: TRBV5-6
J gene: TRBJ1-4
clone size: -

CDR3 protein: CSVGLAGRSGLEQYF
CDR3 DNA: TGCAGCGTTGGACTAGCAGGAAGGAGCGGTCTCGAGCAGTACTTC
D gene: TRBD2
V gene: TRBV29-1
J gene: TRBJ2-7
clone size: few

CDR3 protein: CASSFAQNTGELFF
CDR3 DNA: TGCGCCAGCAGCTTCGCACAGAACACCGGGGAGCTGTTTTTT
D gene: -
V gene: TRBV5-1
J gene: TRBJ2-2
clone size: few

CDR3 protein: CASSLRGRNSPLHF
CDR3 DNA: TGTGCCAGCAGCTTGAGGGGGCGAAATTCACCCCTCCACTTT
D gene: TRBD1
V gene: TRBV7-9
J gene: TRBJ1-6
clone size: -

CDR3 protein: CSARQGSYEQYF
CDR3 DNA: TGCAGTGCAAGACAGGGGTCTTACGAGCAGTACTTC
D gene: TRBD1
V gene: TRBV20-1
J gene: TRBJ2-7
clone size: many

CDR3 protein: CASSLELTHYEQYF
CDR3 DNA: TGCGCCAGCAGCTTGGAACTGACCCACTACGAGCAGTACTTC
D gene: -
V gene: TRBV5-1
J gene: TRBJ2-7
clone size: -

CDR3 protein: CAISAVDRLSYEQYF
CDR3 DNA: TGTGCCATCAGTGCCGTCGACAGGCTCTCCTACGAGCAGTACTTC
D gene: -
V gene: TRBV10-3
J gene: TRBJ2-7
clone size: few

CDR3 protein: CASSPPGQSETQYF
CDR3 DNA: TGTGCCAGCTCACCCCCCGGACAGTCAGAGACCCAGTACTTC
D gene: -
V gene: TRBV18
J gene: TRBJ2-5
clone size: -